This T cell receptor beta chain is drawn from a study of human T cells and chemical hapten exposure. Study at large: Once 0.01% DPC had been applied to the upper back by patch test, readings were taken at 6 days. Study-wide results and caveats: The formation of large CDR3 similarity clusters by expanded TCRs significantly exceeded that of controls.

This clonotype was recorded at least ten times. Its matching antigen is unknown. The J segment lost 7 bases and the V segment lost 5 bases, leaving 6 bases of the junction unmatched. This CDR3 comprises 16 residues. The library tagged individual cDNA molecules with unique molecular identifiers. TCRdb independently ran MiXCR on the RACE reads; one entry per CDR3 protein. The table lists 250,000 or so distinct CDR3 sequences, roughly 8% of them singletons. Indicated time point: pre-sensitization, week 0. As to treatment: therapeutic diphenylcyclopropenone sensitization with weekly scalp DPC. It was from unfractionated whole blood that total RNA was extracted.

The V and J genes are TRBV12-3 or TRBV12-4 and TRBJ2-1, with 15 bases fitting TRBD2. The clonotype comes from a young man with alopecia areata. Some clones in this sample may be carry-over from other donors' samples. Material: whole blood, obtained in connection with sensitization to the hapten diphenylcyclopropenone (DPC). CDR3 loop: CASSNGLAGGPNEQFF. The DNA for the CDR3 is TGTGCCAGCAGTAACGGACTAGCGGGGGGGCCGAATGAGCAGTTCTTC.